Listed below are T cell receptor beta chains from one sample, sequenced in a study of control samples from healthy donors and cancer patients. Generated by immunoSEQ multiplex PCR, the TCRdb table keeps only in-frame clones and is missing some. The sample lists around 100,000 clones; roughly 88% were seen once. The specimen sequenced was blood. The receptors here all came from a man aged 30 to 45 in good health. Each CDR3 is given with its conserved first and last residue. The order of the fields is V gene, clone size, CDR3 protein. Size is omitted from some rows. Given values are once, few, many or a class for expanded clones.

>TRBV5-8|-
CASSWGRRNYGYTF
>TRBV27|-
CASSQRRLAGVTYEQFF
>TRBV3-1/TRBV3-2|-
CASSQEKASANEQFF
>TRBV27|-
CASSKLADPYEQYF
>TRBV7-9|-
CASNAFERNTEAFF
>TRBV19|-
CASRSEGNTDTQYF
>TRBV30|-
CASRGENTEAFF
>TRBV6-2/TRBV6-3|-
CASSYPPRDTQYF
>TRBV12-3/TRBV12-4|-
CASRDNYGYTF
>TRBV3-1/TRBV3-2|-
CASSQEGGNYGYTF
>TRBV6-6|-
CASSSRQTTMNTEAFF
>TRBV28|-
CASRSTGISYEQYF
>TRBV10-3|-
CAISEAGLGGYEQFF
>TRBV19|-
CASSIYFDSNQPQHF
>TRBV5-1|-
CASSLGLAGYNEQFF
>TRBV7-2|-
CASSFEAGYTGELFF
>TRBV5-1|once
CASCRDSTSYEQYF
>TRBV7-9|once
CASSLVDRTNLAKNIQYF
>TRBV14|-
CASSQGFSRDTDTQYF
>TRBV11-3|-
CASSYGTGYTGELFF
>TRBV5-5|-
CASSLAGYGYTF
>TRBV21-1|once
CASSKGAGQETQYF
>TRBV2|-
CASRKGGTGVYEQYF
>TRBV12-3/TRBV12-4|once
CASSLSAYEQYF
>TRBV28|-
CASSFLSYGYTF
>TRBV20-1|-
CSASMRSGSDTQYF
>TRBV11-2|-
CASSLVTGSDNEQYF
>TRBV9|-
CASSVAGASGFTDTQYF
>TRBV27|-
CASSGSSPYEQYF
>TRBV9|-
CASSPARGWYEQYF
>TRBV29-1|few
CSVEIRTVVEDYGYTF
>TRBV3-1/TRBV3-2|few
CASSPSSAGTYEQYF
>TRBV6-5|-
CASSYFTGSGETQYF
>TRBV28|-
CASSTGTSGPLGGELFF
>TRBV9|-
CASSAGQGVAYGYTF
>TRBV5-5|once
CASSQGLAGEYEQYF
>TRBV3-1/TRBV3-2|-
CASRRGLAGEQFF
>TRBV12-3/TRBV12-4|few
CASSFLGIGYTF
>TRBV6-2/TRBV6-3|-
CASSYHGRSSYNEQFF
>TRBV5-4|-
CASSLWGGDTDGNYGYTF
>TRBV29-1|-
CSANPEGLAALDSYNEQFF